The subject of this entry is one T cell receptor beta chain. The trim removed 7 bases at V and 0 bases at J, leaving 13 bases unmatched. The CDR3 is 18 amino acids. Germline assignment: CDR1 LNHDA and CDR2 SQIVND (reference sequence). The sample originates from a study of T cells in Graves' hyperthyroidism and ophthalmopathy. Using RNA transcripts as the source, TCR beta CDR3 regions were amplified. In the first-round RT-PCR of the TCR CDR3, the HTBI primer set was used. TCRdb itself ran the multiplex PCR reads through MiXCR, one entry per CDR3 protein. The table includes 550,000 to 600,000 distinct CDR3 sequences, approximately 15% detected once.

Source material: blood. This chain links TRBV19 with TRBJ2-2, with 8 bases identical to TRBD1. The sequence was collected from a woman aged 18-30 years with Graves' ophthalmopathy. The CDR3 DNA reads TGTGCCAGTATCCAGGGGCAGGGGGCCCCTCCGAACACCGGGGAGCTGTTTTTT. Translated: CASIQGQGAPPNTGELFF.